The rows below give T cell receptor beta chains drawn from one sample of a study of beta chain features in type 1 diabetes. Generated by immunoSEQ multiplex PCR, the TCRdb table keeps only in-frame clones and is missing some. The sample has more than 300,000 clones; roughly 13% are singletons. The sample was naive CD4+ T cells from blood. All receptors derive from a man aged 18 to 35 in good health. CDR3s include the opening cysteine and the closing phenylalanine or tryptophan. Fields, in order: CDR3 DNA, CDR3 protein, V gene, J gene, clone size, D gene. D genes are given only for firm matches. Rows may omit the clone size; those that give it use once, few, many or a size class.

TGCGCCAGCAGCTTGGTTCCGGCAGGGAATCAGCCCCAGCATTTT	CASSLVPAGNQPQHF	TRBV5-1	TRBJ1-5	few	NA
TGTGCCAGCAGTTTATTAGGGGACAGGGGAGACTATGGCTACACCTTC	CASSLLGDRGDYGYTF	TRBV28	TRBJ1-2	NA	TRBD1
TGTGCCAGCAGCGGACAGGGTCGGTATGGCTACACCTTC	CASSGQGRYGYTF	TRBV7-3	TRBJ1-2	few	TRBD1
TGTGCCAGCAGGGCTTCCGGGACTAGCGGATACTACGAGCAGTACTTC	CASRASGTSGYYEQYF	TRBV2	TRBJ2-7	few	TRBD2
TGTGCCAGCTCACAGGGGACAGCCTACGAGCAGTACTTC	CASSQGTAYEQYF	TRBV18	TRBJ2-7	few	TRBD1
TGTGCCAGCAGCTTATTTGGGACAGCGAACACTGAAGCTTTCTTT	CASSLFGTANTEAFF	TRBV7-9	TRBJ1-1	NA	TRBD1
TGTGCCAGCAGCCACCTAACAGCACCCTACGAGCAGTACTTC	CASSHLTAPYEQYF	TRBV4-2	TRBJ2-7	few	NA
TGTGCCAGCAGCTTAGTACCTAGCGGGGGGACCCAAGAGACCCAGTACTTC	CASSLVPSGGTQETQYF	TRBV7-6	TRBJ2-5	few	TRBD2
TGTGCCAGCAGCAAAACTAAGAGGGGGCTGGATCAGCCCCAGCATTTT	CASSKTKRGLDQPQHF	TRBV21-1	TRBJ1-5	NA	NA
TGTGCCAGCAGCCGGGACCAAGGGGGCGAGCAGTACTTC	CASSRDQGGEQYF	TRBV11-3	TRBJ2-7	NA	NA
TGTGCCAGCAGCGCCCAGACACAGGGTCGGGCTTTCTTT	CASSAQTQGRAFF	TRBV9	TRBJ1-1	NA	NA
TGTGCCAGCACTCCTTCGGGGAGAGGATCACCCCTCCACTTT	CASTPSGRGSPLHF	TRBV7-9	TRBJ1-6	NA	NA
TGTGCCAGCTCACACTCGGGACTAGCGGGAGTGGGAGCAGATACGCAGTATTTT	CASSHSGLAGVGADTQYF	TRBV18	TRBJ2-3	NA	TRBD2
TGTGCCAGCAGTTCGCCACAGGGGCCCGAGCAGTACTTC	CASSSPQGPEQYF	TRBV28	TRBJ2-7	few	TRBD1
TGTGCCAGCAGTGCGACTAGCGGCGGAGAGACCCAGTACTTC	CASSATSGGETQYF	TRBV28	TRBJ2-5	few	TRBD2
TGTGCCAGCAGTCGCGGACAGGGAAATGAAAAACTGTTTTTT	CASSRGQGNEKLFF	TRBV27	TRBJ1-4	NA	TRBD1
TGTGCCAGCTCACCCCCCAGCTCCTACGAGCAGTACTTC	CASSPPSSYEQYF	TRBV18	TRBJ2-7	NA	NA
TGTGCCTTGGGCCTTTCTGGAAACACCATATATTTT	CALGLSGNTIYF	TRBV30	TRBJ1-3	NA	NA
TGTGCCAGCAGCTCAGACAGGGATGGGGCCAACGTCCTGACTTTC	CASSSDRDGANVLTF	TRBV7-9	TRBJ2-6	few	TRBD1
TGTGCCAGCAGCTTCCTCCTAAGGGGGAATGAAGCTTTCTTT	CASSFLLRGNEAFF	TRBV7-2	TRBJ1-1	few	NA
TGTGCCAGCAGCTCAGAACTTGACAGATACAATGAGCAGTTCTTC	CASSSELDRYNEQFF	TRBV27	TRBJ2-1	NA	NA
TGTGCCATCAGGCCGGGACAGGCAACCGCGCCCCTCGGCTCTGGGGCCAACGTCCTGACTTTC	CAIRPGQATAPLGSGANVLTF	TRBV10-3	TRBJ2-6	NA	TRBD1
TGTGCCAGCAGCAGAACAGGCCTCATGAACACTGAAGCTTTCTTT	CASSRTGLMNTEAFF	TRBV5-6	TRBJ1-1	NA	NA
TGTGCCTGCCGAGGGAGCAATCAGCCCCAGCATTTT	CACRGSNQPQHF	TRBV28	TRBJ1-5	NA	NA
TGTGCCAGCAGCGTAGATCTAGCGGGAGGAGGGAGCACCGGGGAGCTGTTTTTT	CASSVDLAGGGSTGELFF	TRBV9	TRBJ2-2	NA	TRBD2
TGTGCCAGTAGTGCCCAGGGGCCGCTCGGGGGCTACACCTTC	CASSAQGPLGGYTF	TRBV19	TRBJ1-2	NA	NA
TGTGCCAGCAGCTGGGACAGGGGGCTTTCACCCCTCCACTTT	CASSWDRGLSPLHF	TRBV5-6	TRBJ1-6	few	TRBD1
TGTGCCAGCTCAAGGGACAGGTCTGTGGAGCAGTACTTC	CASSRDRSVEQYF	TRBV18	TRBJ2-7	NA	TRBD1
TGTGCCAGCAGCGCCCCGGGACAAGACTCCTACAATGAGCAGTTCTTC	CASSAPGQDSYNEQFF	TRBV9	TRBJ2-1	NA	NA
TGTGCCAGTAGTATGAGTAAGACTAGCGGGGGAGGAGAGACCCAGTACTTC	CASSMSKTSGGGETQYF	TRBV19	TRBJ2-5	few	TRBD2
TGCGCCAGCAGGGGACTGCGAGGGACAGATACGCAGTATTTT	CASRGLRGTDTQYF	TRBV5-1	TRBJ2-3	NA	NA
TGTGCCAGCAGGCGGGACTTTAGGGAGACCCAGTACTTC	CASRRDFRETQYF	TRBV7-2	TRBJ2-5	few	NA
TGCGCCAGCAGCTTGGTGGCAGGGGCCTACGAGCAGTACTTC	CASSLVAGAYEQYF	TRBV5-1	TRBJ2-7	few	NA
TGTGCCAGCAGCGAGGGGCTAGCGGGAAGGCAGTACTTC	CASSEGLAGRQYF	TRBV7-3	TRBJ2-7	few	TRBD2
TGTGCCAGCAGCCCAGCTAGAGGACTACACAATGAGCAGTTCTTC	CASSPARGLHNEQFF	TRBV14	TRBJ2-1	few	NA
TGTGCCTGGAGTGCCGGGGCGGGGGGATCTACCTACGAGCAGTACTTC	CAWSAGAGGSTYEQYF	TRBV30	TRBJ2-7	NA	TRBD2
TGTGCCAGCAGCTTTATTACAGGGAAAGATACGCAGTATTTT	CASSFITGKDTQYF	TRBV13	TRBJ2-3	NA	NA
TGTGCCAGCGGCCAGGGGGTAGGCAACACTGAAGCTTTCTTT	CASGQGVGNTEAFF	TRBV11-2	TRBJ1-1	NA	TRBD1
TGCGCCAGCAGCAGGACAGGGTATACGAACTATGGCTACACCTTC	CASSRTGYTNYGYTF	TRBV4-3	TRBJ1-2	NA	TRBD1
TGTGCCTGGAGCCCGGGACAGGGACCCACTGAAGCTTTCTTT	CAWSPGQGPTEAFF	TRBV30	TRBJ1-1	NA	TRBD1
TGCACGACGGAGAACACAGATACGCAGTATTTT	CTTENTDTQYF	TRBV20-1	TRBJ2-3	few	NA
TGCAGCGTTGGATCGGGACAGGGGGCCCTCCACTTT	CSVGSGQGALHF	TRBV29-1	TRBJ1-6	many	TRBD1
TGCGCCAGCAGCTTGGCCACGGGGGGCTATGGCTACACCTTC	CASSLATGGYGYTF	TRBV5-1	TRBJ1-2	NA	NA
TGTGCCATCAGTGAGTCTTATAGTCAGCCCCAGCATTTT	CAISESYSQPQHF	TRBV10-3	TRBJ1-5	few	NA
TGTGCCAGCAGCGGCAGGACTAGCGTTAGCACAGATACGCAGTATTTT	CASSGRTSVSTDTQYF	TRBV13	TRBJ2-3	NA	TRBD2
TGCGCCAGCAGCCAAGGAAGAGCGGGAGGGTCCTACGAGCAGTACTTC	CASSQGRAGGSYEQYF	TRBV4-3	TRBJ2-7	few	TRBD2
TGTGCCATTGGTACAGGGAACACTGAAGCTTTCTTT	CAIGTGNTEAFF	TRBV10-3	TRBJ1-1	NA	NA
TGTGCCAGCAGTGGCCACAGGGCCCGCAGCTCTGGGGCCAACGTCCTGACTTTC	CASSGHRARSSGANVLTF	TRBV6-1	TRBJ2-6	few	NA
TGTGCCACCGGGACAGCTTTCTCTGGGGCCAACGTCCTGACTTTC	CATGTAFSGANVLTF	TRBV6-1	TRBJ2-6	few	TRBD1
TGTGCCAGTCCGACCTCCCGACAGGGGTGTACGATGAACACTGAAGCTTTCTTT	CASPTSRQGCTMNTEAFF	TRBV14	TRBJ1-1	NA	TRBD1
TGTGCCAGCACCTCGCTTGTCCCCAGGAATGAGCAGTTCTTC	CASTSLVPRNEQFF	TRBV5-6	TRBJ2-1	NA	NA
TGTGCCACCCTACAAGGGGCAGGCTATGGCTACACCTTC	CATLQGAGYGYTF	TRBV19	TRBJ1-2	few	NA
TGTGCCAGCTCACCAGGGGGCAACTACGAGCAGTACTTC	CASSPGGNYEQYF	TRBV18	TRBJ2-7	few	NA
TGTGCCAGCAGCTTAGTCCCTTACGAGCAGTACTTC	CASSLVPYEQYF	TRBV11-2	TRBJ2-7	NA	NA
TGCAGCGTGCGACGTGACAGGTCAAATGAGCAGTTCTTC	CSVRRDRSNEQFF	TRBV29-1	TRBJ2-1	NA	NA
TGTGCCAGCTCCCAGGGAAGTAACTATGGCTACACCTTC	CASSQGSNYGYTF	TRBV25-1	TRBJ1-2	few	NA